Listed below are T cell receptor beta chains from one sample, sequenced in a study of graft-versus-host responses after intestinal transplantation. Profiled with immunoSEQ multiplex PCR; TCRdb holds only in-frame clones, not every one. The data hold tens of thousands of clones, with around 90% observed a single time. Their recognized antigens are unknown. The sequences come from unstimulated CD4+ T cells sorted from spleen or lymph node cells, collected before intestinal transplant. These receptors all come from a human donor who received an intestinal transplant. Each CDR3 is given with its conserved first and last residue. A D gene is named only where the DNA matches it firmly. For some rows the clone size is stated as once, few or many, or as a class when expanded; others skip it.

TRBV6-1	TRBJ1-5	NA	TRBD1	CASSERTGFYQPQHF	TGTGCCAGCAGTGAGCGGACAGGATTCTATCAGCCCCAGCATTTT
TRBV6-1	TRBJ2-3	NA	NA	CASLDWADTQYF	TGTGCCAGTCTGGACTGGGCAGATACGCAGTATTTT
TRBV29-1	TRBJ2-5	NA	TRBD2	CSVAAVAGGPTETQYF	TGCAGCGTAGCGGCCGTAGCGGGAGGGCCGACGGAGACCCAGTACTTC
TRBV7-3	TRBJ2-2	NA	NA	CASSDTGPGELFF	TGTGCCAGCAGCGACACAGGGCCCGGGGAGCTGTTTTTT
TRBV29-1	TRBJ2-3	once	TRBD2	CSVETGGGDTQYF	TGCAGCGTTGAAACGGGGGGGGGCGATACGCAGTATTTT
TRBV5-1	TRBJ2-5	NA	TRBD1	CASSLEGAWETQYF	TGCGCCAGCAGCTTGGAGGGGGCATGGGAGACCCAGTACTTC
TRBV27	TRBJ2-6	NA	NA	CASSYFTGTVSSGANVLTF	TGTGCCAGCAGTTACTTCACCGGGACTGTCTCATCTGGGGCCAACGTCCTGACTTTC
TRBV4-1	TRBJ2-1	NA	TRBD2	CASSQDPSGGWGSKSEQFF	TGCGCCAGCAGCCAAGACCCCAGCGGGGGATGGGGTAGTAAGAGTGAGCAGTTCTTC
TRBV9	TRBJ1-3	few	NA	CASSVGRGSYTIYF	TGTGCCAGCAGCGTAGGCAGGGGAAGTTACACCATATATTTT
TRBV30	TRBJ2-5	once	TRBD1	CAWGPGQPPETQYF	TGTGCCTGGGGCCCGGGACAGCCTCCGGAGACCCAGTACTTC